Listed below are T cell receptor beta chains from one sample, sequenced in a study of blood T cell repertoires in COVID-19. This table comes from immunoSEQ multiplex PCR, and its TCRdb copy is limited to in-frame clones, with some not included. The repertoire holds about 170,000 clones, with about four fifths as singletons. Sequenced input: peripheral blood. The source of these receptors is a woman of 80 years or more with acute or convalescent COVID-19. The CDR3 runs from the conserved cysteine through the conserved F or W. Fields, in order: CDR3 protein, J gene, CDR3 length, V gene, D gene. The D gene is left open where the match is weak.

CASSGDSTDTQYF TRBJ2-3 13 TRBV2 .
CASSPRDRFYEGGRQYF TRBJ2-7 17 TRBV6-2/TRBV6-3 .
CASSRSRGLNEKLFF TRBJ1-4 15 TRBV27 TRBD1
CASSEREGLADTDTQYF TRBJ2-3 17 TRBV6-4 TRBD2
CASSSGQDLSPAFF TRBJ1-1 14 TRBV6-5 TRBD1
CASSSGTGLSPLHF TRBJ1-6 14 TRBV6-5 TRBD1
CVSRVAYEQYF TRBJ2-7 11 TRBV6-5 .
CASSLVLGARSGNTIYF TRBJ1-3 17 TRBV5-1 .
CASSLQPTSGSHNEQFF TRBJ2-1 17 TRBV5-1 TRBD2
CASSIGTAHTEAFF TRBJ1-1 14 TRBV7-8 .
CASSLAAGQVYF TRBJ2-7 12 TRBV12-3/TRBV12-4 TRBD1
CASSQSDSRSSGNTIYF TRBJ1-3 17 TRBV4-3 .
CASSEQDYEQYF TRBJ2-7 12 TRBV25-1 .
CASSLFGGGGYTF TRBJ1-2 13 TRBV28 .
CASSDGTGASNQPQHF TRBJ1-5 16 TRBV2 TRBD1
CASSVTGKGEKLFF TRBJ1-4 14 TRBV9 TRBD1
CASSKGNRDRFVRRGTLFF TRBJ2-2 19 TRBV21-1 .
CASSPGSFGNTIYF TRBJ1-3 14 TRBV7-6 .
CASSLKGGLTEAFF TRBJ1-1 14 TRBV7-2 .
CASSPLIEYEQYF TRBJ2-7 13 TRBV28 .
CASSPPQRYEQYF TRBJ2-7 13 TRBV12-3/TRBV12-4 .
CASSPGQTSNQPQHF TRBJ1-5 15 TRBV7-2 .
CATRAASTDTQYF TRBJ2-3 13 TRBV24-1 .
CASSVLQTNEQYF TRBJ2-7 13 TRBV2 .
CASSRGWGIQETQYF TRBJ2-5 15 TRBV5-1 .
CASKGRAISGNTIYF TRBJ1-3 15 TRBV6-5 .
CASSQEAQGDYGYTF TRBJ1-2 15 TRBV4-1 TRBD1
CASNGAGVYQPQHF TRBJ1-5 14 TRBV6-6 .
CASSSSRGDQPQHF TRBJ1-5 14 TRBV27 .
CASSFNPDGAQYF TRBJ2-5 13 TRBV5-6 .
CASSSPGLAGFSTDTQYF TRBJ2-3 18 TRBV27 TRBD2
CSGWGTSGINEQFF TRBJ2-1 14 TRBV29-1 TRBD2
CASSYRPLGVTEAFF TRBJ1-1 15 TRBV6-2/TRBV6-3 .
CASSVISGSSEQFF TRBJ2-1 14 TRBV9 TRBD2
CASSEAGNYGYTF TRBJ1-2 13 TRBV2 .
CASSQVYSGNTIYF TRBJ1-3 14 TRBV5-6 .
CASSEALLGGAYEQYF TRBJ2-7 16 TRBV6-1 TRBD1
CASSPAVGDIEAFF TRBJ1-1 14 TRBV18 .
CASRDSKNTGELFF TRBJ2-2 14 TRBV6-5 .
CASRRAVSTDTQYF TRBJ2-3 14 TRBV27 .
CASSLGGLDQPQHF TRBJ1-5 14 TRBV18 .
CASSSPGSGRAAYNEQFF TRBJ2-1 18 TRBV5-4 TRBD2
CATSDGTSGNEQFF TRBJ2-1 14 TRBV24-1 TRBD2
CASSLRDRVNQPQHF TRBJ1-5 15 TRBV5-8 TRBD1
CASSYRKAYSLSSYEQYF TRBJ2-7 18 TRBV7-8 .
CASSPLDTQYF TRBJ2-3 11 TRBV6-5 .
CASSPIAGSYEQYF TRBJ2-7 14 TRBV7-2 .
CASSTSGSIGGELFF TRBJ2-2 15 TRBV19 TRBD2
CASSVAGQTQYF TRBJ2-5 12 TRBV9 .
CATSDETGGRGSTQYF TRBJ2-3 16 TRBV24-1 TRBD1
CASSHRDRGIRFF TRBJ1-4 13 TRBV3-1/TRBV3-2 TRBD1
CASRLDRGNYGYTF TRBJ1-2 14 TRBV6-5 TRBD1
CAISESVTGTGGYTF TRBJ1-2 15 TRBV10-3 .
CASSYAPGLASNEQFF TRBJ2-1 16 TRBV6-6 TRBD2
CASSIRGTGNQPQHF TRBJ1-5 15 TRBV19 TRBD1
CASSQDVDRGREKLFF TRBJ1-4 16 TRBV3-1/TRBV3-2 TRBD1
CASSTVYGETQYF TRBJ2-5 13 TRBV19 .